Shown below are 6 T cell receptor beta chains from a single sample sequenced in a study of blood T cells in healthy people across ages. Through a sample-barcoded 5' primer and a J-beta primer mix, a second PCR was run for roughly 7 to 11 cycles. A single record per CDR3 protein comes from TCRdb applying MiXCR to the 5' RACE reads. The sample has roughly 2 million distinct CDR3 sequences, roughly 50% seen once. The specimen sequenced was blood. The receptors originated from a woman aged 40 to 49 in good health.

This rearrangement joins TRBV29-1 to TRBJ2-3; 9 positions match TRBD2. V gave up 4 bases and J gave up 4 bases; unmatched junction bases: 6. The CDR3 runs to 14 residues. CDR1 is SQVTM, CDR2 ANQGSEA, per germline. CDR3 DNA: TGCAGCGTTGCGGCGGGGGGGCTCGCAGATACGCAGTATTTT. Translated: CSVAAGGLADTQYF.

The chain is built from TRBV6-1 and TRBJ1-5, with 7 bases lining up with TRBD1. V trimming: 6 bases; J trimming: 0 bases; junction bases outside the gene matches: 11. The CDR3 totals 17 residues. Looked up from germline, CDR1 is MNHNS and CDR2 is SASEGT. In DNA, the CDR3 is TGTGCCAGCAGAAGACAGGGTATAGCTTATAGCAATCAGCCCCAGCATTTT. Protein: CASRRQGIAYSNQPQHF.

The chain recombines TRBV29-1 with TRBJ1-2, with 7 bases lining up with TRBD1. Germline-derived CDR1 and CDR2 are SQVTM and ANQGSEA. Trimming cost V 1 base and J 0 bases; bases outside gene matches: 5. The CDR3 is made up of 15 amino acids. DNA of the CDR3: TGCAGCGTTGAAGGCGGACAGGAAACTAACTATGGCTACACCTTC. Its protein is CSVEGGQETNYGYTF.

This clonotype was found once. The J gene is TRBJ1-2, the V gene TRBV18; D gene uncertain. This CDR3 contains 14 residues. Germline CDR1 reads KGHSH; CDR2 reads LQKENI. Trimming shortened V by 8 bases and J by 6 bases, and 19 bases separated the two germline ends. CDR3 DNA sequence: TGTGCCAGCCCATCTCTGGAGGTGTCGGATGGCTACACCTTC. It codes for CASPSLEVSDGYTF.

The chain combines TRBV6-4 with TRBJ2-3; TRBD1 might be the D (7 bases). V was clipped by 4 bases and J by 0 bases, with 14 bases between them. The CDR3 covers 16 residues. Germline V gene lookup returns CDR1 MRHNA and CDR2 SNTAGT. DNA of the CDR3: TGTGCCAGCAGTGCGATGACAGGGACTAGCACAGATACGCAGTATTTT. It is translated as CASSAMTGTSTDTQYF.

This sequence joins TRBV7-3 and TRBJ2-3; 11 nucleotides align to TRBD2. The CDR3 is 15 amino acids. Per germline, CDR1 SGHTA and CDR2 FQGTGA. The V segment lost 9 bases and the J segment 4 bases; nucleotides outside the gene matches: 9. CDR3 bases: TGTGCCAGTGGGCCTAGCGGGGGGATCGCAGATACGCAGTATTTT. It specifies CASGPSGGIADTQYF.